The 32 T cell receptor beta chains below come from one sample, sequenced in a study of cytomegalovirus exposure and HLA in healthy donors. The protocol was immunoSEQ multiplex PCR, while the TCRdb copy is restricted to in-frame clones and leaves out a portion. The data hold about 82,000 clones, with 85% to 95% observed a single time. Sample: PBMCs. Receptors originate from a woman younger than 30 in good health and CMV-seronegative.

This clone was detected only once. The chain employs TRBV20-1 and TRBJ1-4; D not certain. This CDR3 contains 11 residues. The ends were cut back, 5 bases at V and 8 bases at J, with 9 bases in the middle. Germline CDR1 and CDR2: DFQATT and SNEGSKA (reference sequence). The CDR3, as DNA: TGCAGTGCTCCGTTGGAGGAAAAACTGTTTTTT. Residues: CSAPLEEKLFF.

CDR3 region: CASSPGAGGQGGYTF. CDR3 in DNA: TGTGCCAGCTCACCGGGGGCAGGGGGCCAAGGAGGTTACACCTTC. The chain couples TRBV18 to TRBJ1-2; 8 positions agree with TRBD1. Trimming cost V 3 bases and J 11 bases; bases outside gene matches: 14. The CDR3 length is 15 residues. Germline-derived CDR1 and CDR2 are KGHSH and LQKENI.

V usage is TRBV7-2 and J usage is TRBJ2-5; 7 bases map to TRBD2. The germline V gene has CDR1 SGHTA and CDR2 FQGNSA. The CDR3 sequence is 15 residues long. V was clipped by 3 bases and J by 1 base; unmatched bases: 5. The CDR3 coding sequence is TGTGCCAGCAGCTTCCCGGGGGGAGGCCAAGAGACCCAGTACTTC. Translated: CASSFPGGGQETQYF.

The chain employs TRBV9 and TRBJ2-3; 13 bases align to TRBD2. The CDR3 runs 17 residues. Germline V gene lookup returns CDR1 SGDLS and CDR2 YYNGEE. The J segment lost 1 base and the V segment lost 1 base, leaving 3 bases of the junction unmatched. The CDR3 DNA sequence: TGTGCCAGCAGCGTAACCGGGACTAGCGGGGGCACAGATACGCAGTATTTT. It translates to CASSVTGTSGGTDTQYF. Filled out from reference TRBV9 and TRBJ2-3, the complete variable domain reads DSGVTQTPKHLITATGQRVTLRCSPRSGDLSVYWYQQSLDQGLQFLIQYYNGEERAKGNILERFSAQQFPDLHSELNLSSLELGDSALYFCASSVTGTSGGTDTQYFGPGTRLTVL.

The chain recombines TRBV9 with TRBJ2-3, with D unclear. In germline, CDR1 is SGDLS, CDR2 YYNGEE. CDR3 length equals 15 residues. V lost 0 bases and J 4 bases, leaving 12 bases between the germline ends. This CDR3 is CASSVGRQLSDTQYF. The DNA of the CDR3 is TGTGCCAGCAGCGTAGGCAGGCAACTGTCAGATACGCAGTATTTT.

The chain couples TRBV28 to TRBJ2-3, with 7 bases lining up with TRBD2. With V trimmed by 2 bases and J by 1 base, 3 bases remained unmatched. The germline gives CDR1 MDHEN, CDR2 SYDVKM. CDR3 size: 15 residues. The CDR3 loop reads CASSLATSGTDTQYF. For the CDR3, the DNA is TGTGCCAGCAGTTTAGCAACTAGCGGCACAGATACGCAGTATTTT.

The chain links TRBV12-5 to TRBJ1-1, with D tentatively TRBD1 (5 bases). Germline V lookup: CDR1 LGHNT, CDR2 FRNRAP. Trimming left V 1 base short and J 2 bases short, with 17 bases between. The CDR3 is 17 amino acids. DNA of the CDR3: TGTGCTAGTGGTTTGGACGGGTGGGGGGAGGTCAACACTGAAGCTTTCTTT. Its protein is CASGLDGWGEVNTEAFF. Combining the CDR3 with reference TRBV12-5 and TRBJ1-1 gives the whole variable domain DARVTQTPRHKVTEMGQEVTMRCQPILGHNTVFWYRQTMMQGLELLAYFRNRAPLDDSGMPKDRFSAEMPDATLATLKIQPSEPRDSAVYFCASGLDGWGEVNTEAFFGQGTRLTVV.

This clone was detected only once. The chain couples TRBV7-9 to TRBJ2-1, with TRBD1 identical over 9 bases. Losses at the gene ends were 5 bases for V and 5 bases for J; bases not matched to a gene: 7. This CDR3 has 15 residues. Germline lookup yields CDR1 SEHNR and CDR2 FQNEAQ (reference sequence). The CDR3 coding sequence is TGTGCCAGCAGCCCCGGACAGGGGACGAACAATGAGCAGTTCTTC. It yields the protein CASSPGQGTNNEQFF.

The rearrangement joins TRBV6-1 to TRBJ1-5; tentatively, D is TRBD1 (5 bases). This CDR3 is 13 amino acids long. Per germline, CDR1 MNHNS and CDR2 SASEGT. V shed 2 bases and J shed 12 bases, with 14 bases lying between them. For the CDR3, the DNA is TGTGCCAGCAGTGAAAGGGGCGGTCGTCTCCAGCATTTT. Translation: CASSERGGRLQHF.

This rearrangement joins TRBV4-2 to TRBJ2-1; 11 bases are a match to TRBD2. J gave up 0 bases and V 0 bases, and 7 bases lay outside the gene matches. Germline V CDR1 and CDR2: LGHNA, YNFKEQ. The CDR3 spans 19 residues. CDR3 residues: CASSQDGTSGLSSYNEQFF. DNA for the CDR3: TGTGCCAGCAGCCAAGATGGGACTAGCGGTTTGAGCTCCTACAATGAGCAGTTCTTC.

The chain carries TRBV14 and TRBJ1-2; a possible D gene is TRBD1 (6 bases). The CDR3 length is 14 residues. The V end lost 0 bases, the J end lost 6 bases, and 11 bases lay between the germline ends. Looked up from germline, CDR1 is SGHDN and CDR2 is FVKESK. CDR3 in amino acids: CASSQDGGLHGYTF. The DNA of the CDR3 is TGTGCCAGCAGCCAAGACGGGGGGCTCCATGGCTACACCTTC. Looking up the rest from reference TRBV14 and TRBJ1-2 gives the full variable domain: EAGVTQFPSHSVIEKGQTVTLRCDPISGHDNLYWYRRVMGKEIKFLLHFVKESKQDESGMPNNRFLAERTGGTYSTLKVQPAELEDSGVYFCASSQDGGLHGYTFGSGTRLTVV.

The chain has TRBV28 and TRBJ1-2; D gene ambiguous. V was clipped by 5 bases and J by 4 bases, with 17 bases between them. The CDR3 is made up of 15 amino acids. Germline CDR1 reads MDHEN; CDR2 reads SYDVKM. Here the CDR3 DNA reads TGTGCCAGCAGTACCCCGGGTGGAGGCCGCTATGGCTACACCTTC. Amino acid sequence: CASSTPGGGRYGYTF.

The chain is built from TRBV10-3 and TRBJ2-5; TRBD2 might be the D (5 bases). The CDR3 has 13 amino acids. Per germline, CDR1 ENHRY and CDR2 SYGVKD. Between the trimmed V and J ends, which lost 6 bases and 1 base, there was a span of 9 bases. CDR3 sequence reads: CAIREASQETQYF. CDR3 nucleotides: TGTGCCATCAGGGAGGCGTCCCAAGAGACCCAGTACTTC.

The chain links TRBV5-1 to TRBJ2-1, with D possibly being TRBD2 (6 bases). The V gene's germline CDR1 is SGHRS and CDR2 YFSETQ. The CDR3 totals 15 residues. V lost 0 bases and J 5 bases, leaving 12 bases between the germline ends. In DNA, the CDR3 is TGCGCCAGCAGCTTGGGTCTAGCGCCCCACAATGAGCAGTTCTTC. This sequence encodes CASSLGLAPHNEQFF.

This chain links TRBV2 with TRBJ1-5, with D possibly TRBD1 on 5 matching bases. Deletions cut 5 bases from V and 6 bases from J, with 11 bases between. Germline V gene lookup returns CDR1 SNHLY and CDR2 FYNNEI. The CDR3 extends over 13 amino acids. The CDR3 DNA follows: TGTGCCAGCAGTTTGGGGGGGGTTCAGCCCCAGCATTTT. This codes for CASSLGGVQPQHF.

This clone was recorded once. The chain couples TRBV4-1 to TRBJ2-2; 7 bases match TRBD1. The CDR3 runs 15 residues. Germline CDR1 and CDR2: MGHRA and YSYEKL. The junction had 1 base not matched to a gene; V was cut back by 0 bases and J by 3 bases. The CDR3, as DNA: TGCGCCAGCAGCCAAGACGACAGGGACACCGGGGAGCTGTTTTTT. Translated: CASSQDDRDTGELFF.

The table lists this clone with a count of one. The J gene is TRBJ1-2, the V gene TRBV13, with no clear D. With 7 bases removed from V and 3 bases from J, the gap between germline ends came to 24 bases. This CDR3 is 17 amino acids long. The germline V gene has CDR1 PRHDT and CDR2 FYEKMQ (reference sequence). This CDR3 is CASTPPLRFSQHYGYTF. CDR3 sequence (DNA): TGTGCCAGCACCCCTCCCCTTAGGTTCTCACAGCACTATGGCTACACCTTC.

This rearrangement joins TRBV6-5 to TRBJ2-1, with 7 bases fitting TRBD2. The V segment lost 4 bases and the J segment 4 bases; nucleotides outside the gene matches: 10. The CDR3 is 16 residues long. Germline CDR1 reads MNHEY; CDR2 reads SVGAGI. The CDR3 DNA is TGTGCCAGCAGTTTTTATACTACGGGACTATACAATGAGCAGTTCTTC. Translating gives CASSFYTTGLYNEQFF.

The table lists this clone with a few counts. V and J are TRBV6-5 and TRBJ2-5; 7 nucleotides line up with TRBD2. This CDR3 contains 16 residues. After removal of 1 base from V and 1 base from J, the junction contained 6 bases not matched to a gene. Germline loops: CDR1 MNHEY, CDR2 SVGAGI. CDR3 in DNA: TGTGCCAGCAGTTACTTTGTTGCGGGGGTCCAAGAGACCCAGTACTTC. Protein product: CASSYFVAGVQETQYF.

This sequence joins TRBV15 and TRBJ2-3; 8 bases are a match to TRBD2. There are 15 residues in the CDR3. The J segment lost 8 bases and the V segment lost 1 base, leaving 8 bases of the junction unmatched. CDR1 is LNHNV and CDR2 is YYDKDF in the germline V gene (reference sequence). CDR3 residues: CATSRVRGGTGTQYF. CDR3 nucleotide sequence: TGTGCCACCAGCAGAGTCCGGGGGGGGACGGGTACGCAGTATTTT.

V usage is TRBV9 and J usage is TRBJ1-5; TRBD1 agrees at 8 bases. The germline CDR1 and CDR2 sequences are SGDLS and YYNGEE. This CDR3 region has 14 residues. V lost 4 bases, J lost 6 bases, and 6 bases stayed unmatched. Here the CDR3 DNA reads TGTGCCAGCAGCTTCGATCAGGGGGCTCAGCCCCAGCATTTT. Protein: CASSFDQGAQPQHF.

The V call is TRBV19, the J call TRBJ1-4; 7 bases map to TRBD1. The V gene's germline CDR1 is LNHDA and CDR2 SQIVND (reference sequence). CDR3 length: 13 residues. J gave up 8 bases and V 6 bases, and 6 bases lay outside the gene matches. The CDR3 spells CASSYGTDEKLFF. The CDR3 DNA is TGTGCCAGTAGCTATGGGACAGACGAAAAACTGTTTTTT.

CDR3 coding DNA: TGCAGCGTTGCTGGTGAGGTTCACGGGTCCTCCTACGAGCAGTACTTC. It is translated as CSVAGEVHGSSYEQYF. This chain joins TRBV29-1 and TRBJ2-7; the D is unclear. Deletions cut 4 bases from V and 0 bases from J, with 19 bases between. CDR1 and CDR2 (germline): SQVTM, ANQGSEA. The CDR3 totals 16 residues.

The chain combines TRBV19 with TRBJ1-2; 8 bases align to TRBD1. V lost 6 bases, J lost 4 bases, and 7 bases stayed unmatched. Per germline, CDR1 LNHDA and CDR2 SQIVND (reference sequence). The CDR3 runs to 14 residues. CDR3 nucleotide sequence: TGTGCCAGTAGGCCCGGGACAGGCCTCTATGGCTACACCTTC. It translates to CASRPGTGLYGYTF.

The rearrangement links TRBV15 to TRBJ1-1, with 7 positions matching TRBD1. Germline lookup yields CDR1 LNHNV and CDR2 YYDKDF (reference sequence). V lost 7 bases, J lost 12 bases, and 11 bases stayed unmatched. This CDR3 is built from 12 residues. This CDR3 is CATTQTGTDSFF. The CDR3 bases are TGTGCCACCACCCAGACCGGGACAGATTCTTTCTTT.

This clone was recorded only once. CDR3 nucleotide sequence: TGTGCCAGCAGAACCCAGAGGAGAACTGAAGCTTTCTTT. This encodes CASRTQRRTEAFF. V and J are TRBV7-2 and TRBJ1-1; no definite D call. The CDR3 is 13 amino acids. CDR1 and CDR2 (germline): SGHTA, FQGNSA. V lost 6 bases and J 5 bases, leaving 13 bases between the germline ends.

This clone has just one count. The chain is built from TRBV15 and TRBJ2-5; 11 nucleotides align to TRBD2. CDR1 LNHNV and CDR2 YYDKDF come from the germline V gene (reference sequence). The trim removed 5 bases at V and 1 base at J, leaving 12 bases unmatched. There are 18 residues in the CDR3. This CDR3 is CATSRGSGGAFFQETQYF. CDR3 DNA sequence: TGTGCCACCAGCCGAGGTAGCGGGGGGGCCTTTTTCCAAGAGACCCAGTACTTC.

The chain links TRBV5-1 to TRBJ1-2; the D gene is possibly TRBD1 (6 bases). Between the trimmed V and J ends, which lost 0 bases and 2 bases, there was a span of 11 bases. Germline V gene sequence: CDR1 SGHRS, CDR2 YFSETQ. The CDR3 loop spans 15 amino acids. The CDR3 coding sequence is TGCGCCAGCAGCTTGGAGGGGGATTTAAACTATGGCTACACCTTC. Protein product: CASSLEGDLNYGYTF.

The chain joins TRBV10-3 to TRBJ2-3; TRBD1 is a possible D gene (7 bases). Looked up from germline, CDR1 is ENHRY and CDR2 is SYGVKD. The V end was cut by 0 bases, the J end by 6 bases, with 16 bases between. CDR3 size: 16 residues. Written as DNA, the CDR3 is TGTGCCATCAGTGAGTCTGGAGGGCAGGGGGATGATACGCAGTATTTT. This codes for CAISESGGQGDDTQYF.

This chain joins TRBV6-5 and TRBJ2-5; D is perhaps TRBD2 (5 bases). The better agreement between TRBJ2-7 and the DNA end casts doubt on the J call. This CDR3 has 14 residues. Looked up from germline, CDR1 is MNHEY and CDR2 is SVGAGI. The CDR3 DNA reads as TGTGCCAGCAGTTACGGGAGCAGAGGACGCGAGCAGTACTTC. This sequence encodes CASSYGSRGREQYF.

The CDR3 DNA reads TGCGCCAGCAGTGCGGGATTTTCCTACAATGAGCAGTTCTTC. This translates into CASSAGFSYNEQFF. The chain recombines TRBV10-1 with TRBJ2-1; D possibly corresponds to TRBD2 (5 bases). The CDR3 has 14 amino acids. The germline CDR1 and CDR2 sequences are WNHNN and SYGVQD (reference sequence). The V end was cut by 4 bases, the J end by 1 base, with 8 bases between.

The chain has TRBV10-1 and TRBJ2-7, with 13 bases lining up with TRBD2. Germline V gene lookup returns CDR1 WNHNN and CDR2 SYGVQD (reference sequence). V was clipped by 5 bases and J by 9 bases; unmatched bases: 4. The CDR3 sequence is 13 residues long. This CDR3 reads CASSLGLAGSQYF. The CDR3 nucleotides read TGCGCCAGCAGTTTGGGACTAGCGGGGTCGCAGTACTTC.